These 13 T cell receptor beta chains were sequenced from one sample in a study of PD-1 blockade in mismatch repair-deficient tumors. Sequencing was performed with immunoSEQ multiplex PCR; in TCRdb, only in-frame clones are kept and a portion is missing. Here the sample spans tens of thousands of clones, 78% being singletons. Sequencing used peripheral blood, obtained 2 weeks after starting pembrolizumab. The receptors stem from an adult with mismatch repair-deficient cancer.

This clone has more than one count but fewer than ten. CDR3 protein: CASSLGGAAFF. The CDR3 nucleotides read TGTGCCAGCAGCCTTGGAGGGGCGGCTTTCTTT. V usage is TRBV14 and J usage is TRBJ1-1; D is possibly TRBD1 (5 bases). Germline V gene lookup returns CDR1 SGHDN and CDR2 FVKESK. V lost 4 bases and J lost 11, with 11 bases in between. This CDR3 has 11 amino acids.

This chain connects TRBV11-3 to TRBJ2-1; D is unclear. Per the germline V gene, CDR1 is SGHNT and CDR2 is YENEEA. The V end was cut by 1 base, the J end by 9 bases, with 16 bases between. This CDR3 has 15 residues. The DNA for the CDR3 is TGTGCCAGCAGCTTAGGCGGTCTGGGTGCCGTTGAGCAGTTCTTC. This encodes CASSLGGLGAVEQFF. The full variable domain, in which reference TRBV11-3 and TRBJ2-1 provide the parts outside the CDR3, is EAGVVQSPRYKIIEKKQPVAFWCNPISGHNTLYWYLQNLGQGPELLIRYENEEAVDDSQLPKDRFSAERLKGVDSTLKIQPAELGDSAVYLCASSLGGLGAVEQFFGPGTRLTVL.

The table lists this clone with a few counts. The rearrangement links TRBV4-3 to TRBJ2-2, with D perhaps matching TRBD1 (5 bases). The CDR3 is 16 amino acids. In germline, CDR1 is LGHNA, CDR2 YSLEER. Trimming left V 3 bases short and J 3 bases short, with 14 bases between. In nucleotides, the CDR3 is TGCGCCAGCAGCCACATCCTAGGGGCTGACACCGGGGAGCTGTTTTTT. Amino acids: CASSHILGADTGELFF.

The V call is TRBV9, the J call TRBJ1-5; D remains unclear. The ends were cut back, 1 base at V and 0 bases at J, with 5 bases in the middle. The CDR3 sequence is 14 residues long. Per the germline V gene, CDR1 is SGDLS and CDR2 is YYNGEE. Here the CDR3 DNA reads TGTGCCAGCAGCGTACTAAGTAGCAATCAGCCCCAGCATTTT. The encoded protein is CASSVLSSNQPQHF.

This rearrangement joins TRBV9 to TRBJ1-1; D remains unclear. This CDR3 has 14 amino acids. Trimming removed 3 bases from V and 5 bases from J, with 14 bases in between. Germline V lookup: CDR1 SGDLS, CDR2 YYNGEE. The CDR3 loop reads CASSAVVGRTEAFF. In nucleotides, the CDR3 is TGTGCCAGCAGCGCCGTCGTTGGGAGGACTGAAGCTTTCTTT. The full variable domain, completed using reference TRBV9 and TRBJ1-1, is DSGVTQTPKHLITATGQRVTLRCSPRSGDLSVYWYQQSLDQGLQFLIQYYNGEERAKGNILERFSAQQFPDLHSELNLSSLELGDSALYFCASSAVVGRTEAFFGQGTRLTVV.

The V call is TRBV19, the J call TRBJ2-3; D gene uncertain. This CDR3 comprises 15 residues. CDR1 and CDR2 (germline): LNHDA, SQIVND (reference sequence). V shed 0 bases and J shed 3 bases, with 10 bases lying between them. The CDR3 loop is CASSIEYRGTDTQYF. The CDR3 nucleotides read TGTGCCAGTAGTATAGAATATAGAGGTACAGATACGCAGTATTTT.

This chain links TRBV5-1 with TRBJ2-3; a weak D match, TRBD2 (5 bases). Trimming removed 4 bases from V and 1 base from J, with 13 bases in between. The CDR3 is made up of 15 amino acids. Germline lookup yields CDR1 SGHRS and CDR2 YFSETQ. CDR3 in amino acids: CASSPGAVGTDTQYF. As DNA, the CDR3 is TGCGCCAGCAGCCCAGGAGCGGTCGGCACAGATACGCAGTATTTT.

The sample holds one count of this clone. The chain recombines TRBV19 with TRBJ2-7, with 8 positions matching TRBD2. The germline CDR1 and CDR2 sequences are LNHDA and SQIVND (reference sequence). CDR3 size: 16 residues. J gave up 0 bases and V 0 bases, and 4 bases lay outside the gene matches. The CDR3 sequence is CASSIEGGRSSYEQYF. CDR3 in DNA: TGTGCCAGTAGTATAGAAGGCGGGAGGAGCTCCTACGAGCAGTACTTC.

The rearrangement links TRBV19 to TRBJ2-1, with D perhaps matching TRBD2 (5 bases). The CDR3 covers 14 residues. V lost 1 base to trimming and J lost 7 bases, with 11 bases between them. CDR1 LNHDA and CDR2 SQIVND come from the germline V gene (reference sequence). As DNA, the CDR3 is TGTGCCAGTAGTATAGTAAGCGGTTGGAATGAGCAGTTCTTC. It translates to CASSIVSGWNEQFF. Using reference TRBV19 and TRBJ2-1 for the parts outside the CDR3, the full variable domain is DGGITQSPKYLFRKEGQNVTLSCEQNLNHDAMYWYRQDPGQGLRLIYYSQIVNDFQKGDIAEGYSVSREKKESFPLTVTSAQKNPTAFYLCASSIVSGWNEQFFGPGTRLTVL.

The chain combines TRBV2 with TRBJ2-1, with 10 bases identical to TRBD1. There are 15 residues in the CDR3. Germline V lookup: CDR1 SNHLY, CDR2 FYNNEI. Unmatched junction bases numbered 8, after V lost 5 bases and J lost 7 bases. DNA for the CDR3: TGTGCCAGCAGTATCCGGGACAGGGGAAGAAATGAGCAGTTCTTC. Protein: CASSIRDRGRNEQFF.

V and J are TRBV4-1 and TRBJ2-7, with no clear D. Germline-derived CDR1 and CDR2 are MGHRA and YSYEKL. Trimming shortened V by 1 base and J by 0 bases, and 13 bases separated the two germline ends. The CDR3 is made up of 16 amino acids. The CDR3 is CASSQGLLGSSYEQYF. CDR3 nucleotides: TGCGCCAGCAGCCAAGGACTCCTCGGCAGCTCCTACGAGCAGTACTTC.

The chain has TRBV12-5 and TRBJ2-2, with TRBD1 matching over 7 bases. Per germline, CDR1 LGHNT and CDR2 FRNRAP. V trimming: 2 bases; J trimming: 1 base; junction bases outside the gene matches: 4. The CDR3 is made up of 16 amino acids. CDR3 sequence reads: CASGLSGTVNTGELFF. Written as DNA, the CDR3 is TGTGCTAGTGGTTTGTCCGGGACAGTGAACACCGGGGAGCTGTTTTTT. Drawing the rest from reference TRBV12-5 and TRBJ2-2, the complete variable domain is DARVTQTPRHKVTEMGQEVTMRCQPILGHNTVFWYRQTMMQGLELLAYFRNRAPLDDSGMPKDRFSAEMPDATLATLKIQPSEPRDSAVYFCASGLSGTVNTGELFFGEGSRLTVL.

V and J are TRBV7-6 and TRBJ2-1; D not certain. The CDR3 covers 17 residues. The germline gives CDR1 SGHVS, CDR2 FNYEAQ. Trimming left V 1 base short and J 1 base short, with 14 bases between. Here the CDR3 DNA reads TGTGCCAGCAGCTTAGAAACCGGCGGCGGATCCTACAATGAGCAGTTCTTC. Translation: CASSLETGGGSYNEQFF.